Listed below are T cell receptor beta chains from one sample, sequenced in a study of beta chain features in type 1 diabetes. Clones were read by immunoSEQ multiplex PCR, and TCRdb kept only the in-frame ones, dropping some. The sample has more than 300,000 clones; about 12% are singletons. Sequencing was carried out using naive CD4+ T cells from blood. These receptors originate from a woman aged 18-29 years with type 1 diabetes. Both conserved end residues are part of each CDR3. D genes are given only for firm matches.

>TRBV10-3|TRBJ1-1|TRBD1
CAIKDRDTEAFF
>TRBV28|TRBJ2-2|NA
CASSSSGGELFF
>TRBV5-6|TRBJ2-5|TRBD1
CASSWTGSQETQYF
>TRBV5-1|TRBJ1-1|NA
CASSLARGNTEAFF
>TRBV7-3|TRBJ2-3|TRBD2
CASSLLLADTDTQYF
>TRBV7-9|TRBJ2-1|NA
CASRPLPRRLNHSNEQFF
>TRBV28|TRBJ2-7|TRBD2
CASSLWKRGLADYEQYF
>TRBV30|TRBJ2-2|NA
CAWTTTNTGELFF
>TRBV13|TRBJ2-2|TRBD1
CASSSQGARTGELFF
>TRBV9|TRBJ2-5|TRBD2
CASSPGRRQGGETQYF
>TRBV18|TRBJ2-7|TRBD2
CASSPQRTSGKGEQYF
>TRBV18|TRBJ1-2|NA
CASSPIDRNYGYTF
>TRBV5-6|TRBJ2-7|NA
CASSLESARNEQYF
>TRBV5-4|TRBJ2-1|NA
CASRSLDNEQFF